This paragraph covers one T cell receptor beta chain sequence. Unique molecular identifiers were present on the cDNA, which also gained a universal primer site by template switching. TCRdb re-called the 5' RACE reads with MiXCR, one entry per CDR3 protein. This table has 690,000 or so distinct CDR3 sequences, approximately 6.1% appearing once. The data stem from a study of identical twins. Looked up from germline, CDR1 is SGHTA and CDR2 is FQGTGA. This CDR3 has 17 amino acids. V dropped 5 bases and J dropped 0 bases, with 14 bases sitting between them. Sequencing was performed on naive T cells sorted from blood. This receptor was identified in a young man in good health. The chain carries TRBV7-3 and TRBJ2-6; D is unresolved. This CDR3 reads CASSTTQLSSGANVLTF. The CDR3 DNA reads TGTGCCAGCAGCACTACTCAGCTGAGCTCTGGGGCCAACGTCCTGACTTTC.